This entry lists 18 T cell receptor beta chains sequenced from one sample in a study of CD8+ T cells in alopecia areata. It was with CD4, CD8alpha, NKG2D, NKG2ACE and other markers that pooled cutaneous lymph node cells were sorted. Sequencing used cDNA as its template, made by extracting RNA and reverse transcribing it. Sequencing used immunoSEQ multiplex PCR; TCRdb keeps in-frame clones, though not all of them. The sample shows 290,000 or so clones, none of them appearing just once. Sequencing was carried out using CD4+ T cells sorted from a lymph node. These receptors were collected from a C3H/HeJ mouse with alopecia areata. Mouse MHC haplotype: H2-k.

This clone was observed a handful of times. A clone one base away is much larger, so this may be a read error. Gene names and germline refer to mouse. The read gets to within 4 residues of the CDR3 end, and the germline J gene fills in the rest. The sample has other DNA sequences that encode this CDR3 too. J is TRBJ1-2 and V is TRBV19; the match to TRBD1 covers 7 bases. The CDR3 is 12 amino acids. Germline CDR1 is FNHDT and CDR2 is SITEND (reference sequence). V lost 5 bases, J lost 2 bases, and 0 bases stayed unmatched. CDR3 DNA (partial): TGTGCCAGCAGACAGGGGAACTCC. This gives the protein CASRQGNS. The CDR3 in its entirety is CASRQGNSDYTF. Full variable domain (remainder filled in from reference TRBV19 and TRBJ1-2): GGIITQTPKFLIGQEGQKLTLKCQQNFNHDTMYWYRQDSGKGLRLIYYSITENDLQKGDLSEGYDASREKKSSFSLTVTSAQKNEMAVFLCASRQGNSDYTFGSGTRLLVI.

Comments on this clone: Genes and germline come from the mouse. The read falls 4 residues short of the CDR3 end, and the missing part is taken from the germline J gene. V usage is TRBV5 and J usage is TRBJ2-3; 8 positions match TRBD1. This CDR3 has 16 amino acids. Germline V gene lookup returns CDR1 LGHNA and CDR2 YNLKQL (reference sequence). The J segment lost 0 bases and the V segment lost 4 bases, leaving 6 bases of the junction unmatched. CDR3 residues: CASSPSRGRSAETLYF. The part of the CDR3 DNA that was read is TGTGCCAGCAGCCCAAGCAGGGGGCGGAGTGCAGAA.

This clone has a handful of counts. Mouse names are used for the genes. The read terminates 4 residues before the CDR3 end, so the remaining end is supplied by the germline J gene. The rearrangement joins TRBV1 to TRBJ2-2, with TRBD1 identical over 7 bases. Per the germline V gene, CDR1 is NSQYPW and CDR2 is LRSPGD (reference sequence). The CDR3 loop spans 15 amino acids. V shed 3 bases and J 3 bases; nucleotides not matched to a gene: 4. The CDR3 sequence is CTCSADTGDTGQLYF. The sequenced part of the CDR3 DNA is TGCACCTGCAGTGCGGATACAGGGGACACCGGG.

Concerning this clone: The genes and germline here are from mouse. Incomplete CDR3 DNA: TGTGCCAGCAGTGATGCGAAGACTGGGGGGGGCTAT. This gives the protein CASSDAKTGGGY. The CDR3 in its entirety is CASSDAKTGGGYEQYF. The genes are TRBV13-1 and TRBJ2-7; 11 bases are a match to TRBD2. Read coverage stops 4 residues before the CDR3 terminus; the germline J gene supplies the remainder. The J segment lost 3 bases and the V segment lost 0 bases, leaving 5 bases of the junction unmatched. This CDR3 is 16 amino acids long. CDR1 and CDR2 (germline): NSHNY, SYGAGN.

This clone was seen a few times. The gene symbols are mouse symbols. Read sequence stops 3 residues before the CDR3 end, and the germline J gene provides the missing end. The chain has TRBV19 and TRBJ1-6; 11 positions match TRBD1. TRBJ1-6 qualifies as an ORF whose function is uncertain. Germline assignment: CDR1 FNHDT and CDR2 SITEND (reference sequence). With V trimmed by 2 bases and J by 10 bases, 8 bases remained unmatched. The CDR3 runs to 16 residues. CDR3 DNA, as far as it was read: TGTGCCAGCAGTATTGGGACAGGGGGTATTTGGTCGCCC. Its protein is CASSIGTGGIWSP. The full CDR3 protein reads CASSIGTGGIWSPLYF.

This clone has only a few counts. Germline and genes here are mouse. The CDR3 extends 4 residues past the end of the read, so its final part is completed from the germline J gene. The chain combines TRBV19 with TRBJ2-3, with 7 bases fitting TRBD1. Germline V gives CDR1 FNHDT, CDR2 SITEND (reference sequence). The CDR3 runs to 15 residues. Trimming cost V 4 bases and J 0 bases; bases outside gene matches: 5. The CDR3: CASSPARGSAETLYF. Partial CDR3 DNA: TGTGCCAGCAGTCCCGCCAGGGGGAGTGCAGAA.

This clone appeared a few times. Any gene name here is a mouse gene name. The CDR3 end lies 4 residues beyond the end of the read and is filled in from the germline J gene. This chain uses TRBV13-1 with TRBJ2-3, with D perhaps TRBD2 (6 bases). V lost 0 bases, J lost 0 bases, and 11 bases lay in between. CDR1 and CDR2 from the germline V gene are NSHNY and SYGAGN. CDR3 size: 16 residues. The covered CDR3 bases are TGTGCCAGCAGTGATGCCCTGGGGACTAGTGCAGAA. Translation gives CASSDALGTSAE. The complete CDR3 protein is CASSDALGTSAETLYF.

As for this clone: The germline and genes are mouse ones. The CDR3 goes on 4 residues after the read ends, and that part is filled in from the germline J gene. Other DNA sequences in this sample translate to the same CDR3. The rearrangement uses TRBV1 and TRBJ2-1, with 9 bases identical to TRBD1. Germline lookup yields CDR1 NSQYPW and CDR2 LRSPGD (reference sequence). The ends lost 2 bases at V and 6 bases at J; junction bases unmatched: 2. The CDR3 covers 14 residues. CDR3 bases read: TGCACCTGCAGTGCACCGGGACAGGGTGCT. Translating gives CTCSAPGQGA. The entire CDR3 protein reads CTCSAPGQGAEQFF.

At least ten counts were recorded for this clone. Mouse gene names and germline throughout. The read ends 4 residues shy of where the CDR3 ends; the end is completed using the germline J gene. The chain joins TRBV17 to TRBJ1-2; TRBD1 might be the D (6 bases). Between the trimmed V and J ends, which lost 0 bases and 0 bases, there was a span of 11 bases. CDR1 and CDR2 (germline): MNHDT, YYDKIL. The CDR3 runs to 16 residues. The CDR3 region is CASSRDQGGSNSDYTF. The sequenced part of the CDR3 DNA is TGTGCTAGCAGTAGAGATCAAGGGGGTTCAAACTCC. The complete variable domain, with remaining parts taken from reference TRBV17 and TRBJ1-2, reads DTTVKQNPRYKLARVGKPVNLICSQTMNHDTMYWYQKKPNQAPKLLLFYYDKILNREADTFEKFQSSRPNNSFCSLYIGSAGLEYSAMYLCASSRDQGGSNSDYTFGSGTRLLVI.

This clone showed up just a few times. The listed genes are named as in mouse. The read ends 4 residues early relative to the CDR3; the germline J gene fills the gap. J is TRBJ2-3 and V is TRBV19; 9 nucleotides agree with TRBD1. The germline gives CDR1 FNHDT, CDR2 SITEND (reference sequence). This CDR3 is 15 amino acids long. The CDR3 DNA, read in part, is TGTGCCAGCAGTATTCGGGACAGGGTGGGAGAA. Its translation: CASSIRDRVGE. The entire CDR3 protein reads CASSIRDRVGETLYF. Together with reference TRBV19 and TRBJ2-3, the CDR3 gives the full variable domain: GGIITQTPKFLIGQEGQKLTLKCQQNFNHDTMYWYRQDSGKGLRLIYYSITENDLQKGDLSEGYDASREKKSSFSLTVTSAQKNEMAVFLCASSIRDRVGETLYFGSGTRLTVL.

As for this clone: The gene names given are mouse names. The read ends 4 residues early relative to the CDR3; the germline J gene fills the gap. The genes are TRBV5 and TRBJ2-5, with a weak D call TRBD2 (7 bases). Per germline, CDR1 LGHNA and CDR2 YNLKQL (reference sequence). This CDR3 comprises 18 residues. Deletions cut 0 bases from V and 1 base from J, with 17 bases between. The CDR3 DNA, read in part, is TGTGCCAGCAGCCAAGACGGGGGGCGCTCGAGGGACCAAGAC. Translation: CASSQDGGRSRDQD. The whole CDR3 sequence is CASSQDGGRSRDQDTQYF.

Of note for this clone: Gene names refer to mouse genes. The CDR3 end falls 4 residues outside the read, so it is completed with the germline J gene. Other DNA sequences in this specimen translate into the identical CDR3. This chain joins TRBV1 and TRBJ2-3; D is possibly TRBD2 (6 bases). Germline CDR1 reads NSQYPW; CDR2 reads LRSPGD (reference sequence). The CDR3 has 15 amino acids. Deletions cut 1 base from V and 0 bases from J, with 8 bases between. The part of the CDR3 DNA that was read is TGCACCTGCAGTGCAGCCGGGGGGAGTGCAGAA. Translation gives CTCSAAGGSAE. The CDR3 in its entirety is CTCSAAGGSAETLYF.

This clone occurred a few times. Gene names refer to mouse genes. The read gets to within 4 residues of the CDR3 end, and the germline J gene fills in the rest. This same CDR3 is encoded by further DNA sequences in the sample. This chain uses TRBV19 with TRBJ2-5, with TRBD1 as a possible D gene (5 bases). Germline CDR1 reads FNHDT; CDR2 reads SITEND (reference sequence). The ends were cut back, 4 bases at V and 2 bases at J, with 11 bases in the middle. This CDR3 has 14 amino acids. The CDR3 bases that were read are TGTGCCAGCAGTCCTCAGGGAGGCCAAGAC. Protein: CASSPQGGQD. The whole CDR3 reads CASSPQGGQDTQYF.

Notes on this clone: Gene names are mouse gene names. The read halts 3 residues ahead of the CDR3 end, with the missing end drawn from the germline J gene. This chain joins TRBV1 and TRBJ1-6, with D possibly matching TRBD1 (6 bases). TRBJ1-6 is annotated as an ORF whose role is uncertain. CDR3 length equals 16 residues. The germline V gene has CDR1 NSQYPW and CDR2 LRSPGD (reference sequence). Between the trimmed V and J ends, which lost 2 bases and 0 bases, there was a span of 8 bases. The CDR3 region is CTCSANRVSYNSPLYF. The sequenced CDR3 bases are TGCACCTGCAGTGCAAACAGGGTTTCCTATAATTCGCCC.

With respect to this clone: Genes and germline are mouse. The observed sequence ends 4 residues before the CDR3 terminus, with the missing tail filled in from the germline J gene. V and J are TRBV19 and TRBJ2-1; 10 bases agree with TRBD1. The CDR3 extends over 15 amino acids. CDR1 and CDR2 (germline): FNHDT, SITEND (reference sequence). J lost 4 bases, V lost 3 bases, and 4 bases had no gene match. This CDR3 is CASSTRQGAYAEQFF. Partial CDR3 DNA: TGTGCCAGCAGTACCAGACAGGGGGCTTATGCT. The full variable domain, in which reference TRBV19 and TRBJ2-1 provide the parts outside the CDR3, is GGIITQTPKFLIGQEGQKLTLKCQQNFNHDTMYWYRQDSGKGLRLIYYSITENDLQKGDLSEGYDASREKKSSFSLTVTSAQKNEMAVFLCASSTRQGAYAEQFFGPGTRLTVL.

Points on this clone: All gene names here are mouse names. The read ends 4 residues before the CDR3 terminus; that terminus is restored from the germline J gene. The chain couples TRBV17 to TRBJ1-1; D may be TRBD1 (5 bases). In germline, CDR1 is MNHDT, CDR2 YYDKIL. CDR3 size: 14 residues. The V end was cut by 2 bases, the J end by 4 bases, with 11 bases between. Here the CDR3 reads CASSRRGTGTEVFF. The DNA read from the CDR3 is TGTGCTAGCAGTAGACGGGGAACAGGCACA. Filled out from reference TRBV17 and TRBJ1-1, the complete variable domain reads DTTVKQNPRYKLARVGKPVNLICSQTMNHDTMYWYQKKPNQAPKLLLFYYDKILNREADTFEKFQSSRPNNSFCSLYIGSAGLEYSAMYLCASSRRGTGTEVFFGKGTRLTVV.

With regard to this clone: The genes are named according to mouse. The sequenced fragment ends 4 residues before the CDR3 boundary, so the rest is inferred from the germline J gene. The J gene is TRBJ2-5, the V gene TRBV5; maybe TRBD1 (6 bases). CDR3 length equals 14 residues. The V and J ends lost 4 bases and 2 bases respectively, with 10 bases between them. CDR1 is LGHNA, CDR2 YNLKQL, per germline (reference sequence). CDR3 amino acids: CASSLRDIQDTQYF. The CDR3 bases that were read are TGTGCCAGCAGCCTCCGGGACATCCAAGAC.

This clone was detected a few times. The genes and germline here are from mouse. The part of the CDR3 DNA that was read is TGTGCCAGCAGCCAACATTCCCTGGGGGGGCAAGAC. The encoded protein is CASSQHSLGGQD. The CDR3 in full is CASSQHSLGGQDTQYF. The chain carries TRBV5 and TRBJ2-5; TRBD2 agrees at 9 bases. The read halts 4 residues ahead of the CDR3 end, with the missing end drawn from the germline J gene. With 2 bases clipped from V and 3 bases from J, the junction kept 6 bases outside the gene matches. The CDR3 runs 16 residues. Germline V gene sequence: CDR1 LGHNA, CDR2 YNLKQL (reference sequence).